These T cell receptor beta chains were read from a single sample in a study of cytomegalovirus exposure and HLA in healthy donors. Sequencing was performed with immunoSEQ multiplex PCR; in TCRdb, only in-frame clones are kept and a portion is missing. The table includes 150,000 to 200,000 clones, 70% to 85% detected once. Sequencing input: PBMCs. The receptors stem from a man aged 35 to 55 in good health and CMV-seropositive. Each CDR3 is given with its conserved first and last residue. Each record gives: clone size, V gene, J gene, D gene, CDR3 protein, CDR3 DNA. The D gene is left open where the match is weak. Expanded clones are given a class, and other clones once, few, many or no size at all.

>-|TRBV7-2|TRBJ2-3|-
CASSPQGSTDTQYF
TGTGCCAGCAGCCCCCAGGGGAGCACAGATACGCAGTATTTT
>once|TRBV5-1|TRBJ2-1|TRBD2
CASSPGLAAHNEQFF
TGCGCCAGCAGCCCGGGACTAGCGGCCCACAATGAGCAGTTCTTC
>-|TRBV7-2|TRBJ2-1|-
CASSFSNNEQFF
TGTGCCAGCAGCTTTTCTAACAATGAGCAGTTCTTC
>-|TRBV13|TRBJ1-2|-
CASSLGGGYNGYTF
TGTGCCAGCAGCTTAGGAGGAGGATATAATGGCTACACCTTC
>-|TRBV5-1|TRBJ1-1|-
CASSLWAVGGANTEAFF
TGCGCCAGCAGCTTGTGGGCCGTGGGGGGGGCGAACACTGAAGCTTTCTTT
>-|TRBV4-1|TRBJ2-3|TRBD2
CASSHPTSGGRGTDTQYF
TGCGCCAGCAGCCACCCGACTAGCGGGGGGAGGGGCACAGATACGCAGTATTTT
>few|TRBV6-1|TRBJ1-5|-
CATRTGSSNQPQHF
TGTGCCACTAGAACAGGGAGTTCCAATCAGCCCCAGCATTTT
>-|TRBV7-8|TRBJ2-1|TRBD2
CASSLRRLAGANEQFF
TGTGCCAGCAGCTTAAGGCGACTAGCGGGGGCCAATGAGCAGTTCTTC
>-|TRBV4-2|TRBJ2-1|TRBD2
CASSQDLSTSGGPHNEQFF
TGTGCCAGCAGCCAAGATCTCTCGACTAGCGGGGGCCCTCACAATGAGCAGTTCTTC
>-|TRBV19|TRBJ1-1|-
CASRVDRRLNTEAFF
TGTGCCAGTAGGGTCGATAGGAGACTGAACACTGAAGCTTTCTTT
>-|TRBV5-6|TRBJ2-5|-
CASSLGQGYQETQYF
TGTGCCAGCAGCTTGGGCCAGGGGTACCAAGAGACCCAGTACTTC
>-|TRBV30|TRBJ1-1|-
CAWRVDWMNTEAFF
TGTGCCTGGAGGGTTGACTGGATGAACACTGAAGCTTTCTTT
>-|TRBV6-5|TRBJ1-3|-
CASSYSNRLGNTIYF
TGTGCCAGCAGTTACTCGAACAGGCTCGGAAACACCATATATTTT
>-|TRBV28|TRBJ2-7|-
CASSLAGYEQYF
TGTGCCAGCAGTTTGGCAGGGTACGAGCAGTACTTC
>-|TRBV2|TRBJ2-5|-
CASSEGAGLQETQYF
TGTGCCAGCAGTGAAGGGGCAGGCCTCCAAGAGACCCAGTACTTC
>few|TRBV5-1|TRBJ1-3|-
CASSFGGVAGNTIYF
TGCGCCAGCAGCTTCGGGGGGGTGGCTGGAAACACCATATATTTT
>-|TRBV28|TRBJ2-3|TRBD2
CASSLIRLAGGADTQYF
TGTGCCAGCAGTTTAATTAGGCTAGCGGGTGGCGCAGATACGCAGTATTTT
>-|TRBV18|TRBJ2-7|TRBD1
CASSQSRDRNEQYF
TGTGCCAGCTCACAATCCCGGGACAGAAACGAGCAGTACTTC
>-|TRBV6-1|TRBJ2-7|-
CASRGTTGHSYEQYF
TGTGCCAGCAGGGGTACAACAGGGCACTCCTACGAGCAGTACTTC
>-|TRBV4-1|TRBJ2-1|-
CASSQDRGGAYNEQFF
TGCGCCAGCAGCCAAGATCGTGGCGGAGCTTACAATGAGCAGTTCTTC
>-|TRBV15|TRBJ2-7|-
CATSRQGIYEQYF
TGTGCCACCAGCAGACAGGGCATCTACGAGCAGTACTTC
>few|TRBV15|TRBJ2-7|-
CATSRDRSGVGEQYF
TGTGCCACCAGCAGAGATCGGTCAGGGGTAGGCGAGCAGTACTTC
>once|TRBV19|TRBJ2-1|TRBD2
CASSPTSGSYNEQFF
TGTGCCAGTAGCCCGACTAGCGGCTCCTACAATGAGCAGTTCTTC
>-|TRBV27|TRBJ2-7|-
CASSLSATSYEQYF
TGTGCCAGCAGTTTATCGGCCACCTCCTACGAGCAGTACTTC
>-|TRBV11-1|TRBJ2-7|TRBD1
CASSKDRGLDEQYF
TGTGCCAGCAGCAAGGACAGGGGGCTTGACGAGCAGTACTTC
>-|TRBV6-5|TRBJ2-2|TRBD2
CASSGGLSTWGELFF
TGTGCCAGCAGTGGGGGACTATCGACGTGGGGGGAGCTGTTTTTT
>-|TRBV19|TRBJ2-1|TRBD2
CASGIAGSYNEQFF
TGTGCCAGTGGCATAGCGGGGTCCTACAATGAGCAGTTCTTC
>-|TRBV5-1|TRBJ1-4|TRBD1
CASSLTGTGIEKLFF
TGCGCCAGCAGCTTAACCGGGACAGGCATCGAAAAACTGTTTTTT
>-|TRBV4-2|TRBJ1-1|TRBD1
CASSPLRGQGFSENTEAFF
TGTGCCAGCAGCCCATTGAGGGGGCAGGGATTCAGCGAGAACACTGAAGCTTTCTTT
>-|TRBV4-3|TRBJ1-5|-
CASSDSLNQPQHF
TGCGCCAGCAGCGACAGTCTCAATCAGCCCCAGCATTTT
>once|TRBV4-1|TRBJ2-7|TRBD1
CASSQDFGTASYEQYF
TGCGCCAGCAGCCAAGATTTCGGGACAGCGTCCTACGAGCAGTACTTC
>-|TRBV5-4|TRBJ2-7|TRBD1
CASSPGQGLPSGEQYF
TGTGCCAGCAGCCCCGGACAGGGACTCCCTTCGGGCGAGCAGTACTTC
>once|TRBV27|TRBJ1-1|TRBD1
CASARDSDTEAFF
TGTGCCAGCGCGCGGGACAGCGACACTGAAGCTTTCTTT
>few|TRBV9|TRBJ2-5|TRBD1
CASSVLGRGLGETQYF
TGTGCCAGCAGCGTACTGGGCAGGGGGTTAGGGGAGACCCAGTACTTC
>-|TRBV7-2|TRBJ2-1|TRBD2
CASSETPIGTSGTNEQFF
TGTGCCAGCAGCGAAACCCCCATCGGGACTAGCGGGACGAATGAGCAGTTCTTC
>once|TRBV19|TRBJ1-5|TRBD1
CASTGTGGHQPQHF
TGTGCCAGTACCGGGACAGGGGGGCATCAGCCCCAGCATTTT
>-|TRBV5-1|TRBJ2-7|-
CASSFGMPSSYEQYF
TGCGCCAGCAGCTTCGGCATGCCTAGCTCCTACGAGCAGTACTTC
>-|TRBV19|TRBJ1-1|-
CASSLANPNTEAFF
TGTGCCAGTAGCCTCGCGAATCCGAACACTGAAGCTTTCTTT
>-|TRBV27|TRBJ2-7|TRBD1
CASSLRTGGYEQYF
TGTGCCAGCAGTCTCAGGACAGGGGGCTACGAGCAGTACTTC
>-|TRBV6-8|TRBJ1-5|-
CASSSSVDQPQHF
TGTGCCAGCAGTTCGTCGGTTGATCAGCCCCAGCATTTT
>-|TRBV7-8|TRBJ2-2|-
CASSPDSFTGELFF
TGTGCCAGCAGCCCGGACAGTTTCACCGGGGAGCTGTTTTTT
>-|TRBV19|TRBJ2-7|TRBD1
CASSLTGGFEQYF
TGTGCCAGTAGCTTAACAGGGGGTTTCGAGCAGTACTTC
>once|TRBV23-1|TRBJ1-2|-
CASSPATATMGYGYTF
TGCGCCAGCAGTCCAGCAACAGCGACTATGGGCTATGGCTACACCTTC
>-|TRBV11-2|TRBJ2-5|TRBD1
CASSLEGGQGEETQYF
TGTGCCAGCAGCTTAGAGGGGGGACAGGGGGAAGAGACCCAGTACTTC
>-|TRBV2|TRBJ1-2|-
CASSERDSAYGYTF
TGTGCCAGCAGTGAGAGGGATTCGGCCTATGGCTACACCTTC
>-|TRBV2|TRBJ1-5|TRBD1
CASRTGSNQPQHF
TGTGCCAGCAGGACAGGGAGCAATCAGCCCCAGCATTTT
>-|TRBV15|TRBJ2-1|-
CATSREAAGYNEQFF
TGTGCCACCAGCAGAGAAGCGGCAGGTTACAATGAGCAGTTCTTC
>few|TRBV30|TRBJ2-2|-
CAWSVQNTGELFF
TGTGCCTGGAGTGTACAAAACACCGGGGAGCTGTTTTTT
>-|TRBV2|TRBJ2-7|-
CAIRKGGSYEQYF
TGTGCCATCCGCAAGGGGGGGTCCTACGAGCAGTACTTC
>-|TRBV7-9|TRBJ2-1|TRBD1
CASSLAGGWNNEQFF
TGTGCCAGCAGCTTAGCAGGGGGCTGGAACAATGAGCAGTTCTTC
>-|TRBV29-1|TRBJ1-2|-
CSVEFLGGGYTF
TGCAGCGTTGAGTTCCTAGGAGGTGGCTACACCTTC
>-|TRBV6-1|TRBJ1-5|-
CASSGLQGNQPQHF
TGTGCCAGCAGTGGCTTACAGGGTAATCAGCCCCAGCATTTT
>-|TRBV18|TRBJ2-3|-
CASSPEADTQYF
TGTGCCAGCTCACCAGAAGCGGATACGCAGTATTTT
>-|TRBV6-5|TRBJ1-2|-
CASSLTRGRPGYTF
TGTGCCAGCAGTCTGACCAGGGGTAGACCTGGCTACACCTTC
>-|TRBV6-5|TRBJ1-2|-
CASSRAGEYYGYTF
TGTGCCAGCAGTCGAGCTGGGGAGTACTATGGCTACACCTTC
>once|TRBV10-3|TRBJ2-7|-
CAISEYADSYEQYF
TGTGCCATCAGTGAGTATGCGGACTCCTACGAGCAGTACTTC
>-|TRBV19|TRBJ1-5|-
CASSTTGSSQPQHF
TGTGCCAGTAGTACGACAGGATCTAGTCAGCCCCAGCATTTT
>-|TRBV11-2|TRBJ1-1|-
CASSLIARTGTEAFF
TGTGCCAGCAGCTTAATTGCCAGGACGGGGACTGAAGCTTTCTTT
>-|TRBV7-8|TRBJ2-3|TRBD2
CASSPVREPNTQYF
TGTGCCAGCAGCCCGGTGCGGGAGCCAAATACGCAGTATTTT